This T cell receptor (beta chain) was captured by sequencing in a study of Ad26.COV2.S vaccination and SARS-CoV-2 variants. This table comes from immunoSEQ multiplex PCR, and its TCRdb copy is limited to in-frame clones, with some not included. The table lists 400,000 to 450,000 clones, 92% of them singletons, with around 1.7% in the top ten. The CDR3 is 11 residues long. The germline CDR1 and CDR2 sequences are MNHEY and SVGEGT. V was shortened by 6 bases and J by 5 bases, with 7 bases between the two germline ends. Treatment: about 20 received Ad26.COV2.S at low or high dose, single or two shots; about 5 received placebo; per-sample allocation not given. The samples date from day 63 after the first vaccine or placebo injection.

The source of this sequence is a person between 18 and 65 years old who received the Ad26.COV2.S COVID-19 vaccine or a placebo. The rearrangement links TRBV6-2 or TRBV6-3 to TRBJ2-5; D call uncertain. This material consisted of peripheral blood, taken in a trial of Ad26.COV2.S vaccine versus placebo. The CDR3 region is CASSLSETQYF. Written as DNA, the CDR3 is TGTGCCAGCAGCCTTAGTGAGACCCAGTACTTC.